Below, 21 T cell receptor beta chains from the same sample are listed, as sequenced in a study of T cell repertoires in cytomegalovirus infection. For these receptors, no antigen is known. TCRdb re-called the reads with MiXCR, one entry per CDR3 protein. The repertoire includes 750,000 to 950,000 distinct CDR3 sequences, almost 30% of them detected once, and roughly 14% sits in the top ten. The sample consisted of cultured CD8+ T cells from PBMCs, taken from culture after CMV antigen stimulation. These receptors were taken from a human donor in good health (CMV status not recorded). Some clones in this sample may be carry-over from other donors' samples.

This chain links TRBV20-1 with TRBJ2-1; D is uncertain. V gave up 2 bases and J gave up 4 bases, with 18 bases separating them. Germline CDR1 is DFQATT and CDR2 is SNEGSKA (reference sequence). The CDR3 loop spans 16 amino acids. The CDR3 here is CSARFGRYKQYNEQFF. CDR3 bases: TGCAGTGCTAGATTCGGTCGGTATAAGCAGTACAATGAGCAGTTCTTC.

This clonotype was recorded many times. The chain carries TRBV7-3 and TRBJ2-3; a weak D match, TRBD2 (5 bases). CDR1 SGHTA and CDR2 FQGTGA come from the germline V gene. The CDR3 has 16 residues. V was clipped by 5 bases and J by 2 bases, with 17 bases between them. Written as DNA, the CDR3 is TGTGCCAGCAGCCCCCACAGTGGGAGTCCCACAGATACGCAGTATTTT. Translating gives CASSPHSGSPTDTQYF.

The sample holds many counts of this clonotype. This chain joins TRBV6-6 and TRBJ2-5; possibly TRBD2 for D (5 bases). V shed 2 bases and J shed 4 bases, with 8 bases lying between them. This CDR3 region has 13 residues. The V gene's germline CDR1 is MNHNY and CDR2 SVGAGI (reference sequence). The CDR3 sequence: CASSYIGVETQYF. The CDR3 region has the DNA TGTGCCAGCAGTTACATCGGGGTAGAGACCCAGTACTTC.

The J gene is TRBJ2-3, the V gene TRBV14; 9 bases align to TRBD1. V lost 4 bases and J lost 0; bases outside the gene matches: 20. The length of the CDR3 is 21 residues. In germline, CDR1 is SGHDN, CDR2 FVKESK. The chain's CDR3 is CASSLTSTSGTGPLSTDTQYF. DNA for the CDR3: TGTGCCAGCAGCCTCACTTCTACCTCCGGGACAGGGCCCCTCAGCACAGATACGCAGTATTTT.

This chain joins TRBV6-1 and TRBJ2-4; D possibly corresponds to TRBD2 (6 bases). The germline V gene encodes CDR1 MNHNS and CDR2 SASEGT. Trimming stripped 2 bases from V and 0 bases from J, with 14 bases between. The CDR3 length is 17 residues. DNA of the CDR3: TGTGCCAGCAGTGAATACCCTCCGGGAGAAGCCAAAAACATTCAGTACTTC. This sequence encodes CASSEYPPGEAKNIQYF.

The chain uses TRBV7-8 and TRBJ2-1; 10 bases are a match to TRBD1. The V and J ends lost 1 base and 6 bases, in that order; junction bases with no gene match: 12. Germline lookup yields CDR1 SGHVS and CDR2 FQNEAQ. The CDR3 is 18 residues long. In DNA, the CDR3 is TGTGCCAGCAGCTTAGTTAGGTTGGGGGACAGGGGTGTCAATGAGCAGTTCTTC. Protein: CASSLVRLGDRGVNEQFF.

This rearrangement joins TRBV15 to TRBJ2-6; TRBD1 aligns across 10 bases. Germline V gene lookup returns CDR1 LNHNV and CDR2 YYDKDF (reference sequence). The CDR3 has 13 amino acids. After removal of 9 bases from V and 9 bases from J, the junction contained 5 bases not matched to a gene. In DNA form, the CDR3 reads TGTGCCACTAGGGGACAGGGGAACAACGTCCTGACTTTC. This sequence encodes CATRGQGNNVLTF.

V is TRBV15 and J is TRBJ1-5; D is ambiguous. The germline gives CDR1 LNHNV, CDR2 YYDKDF (reference sequence). Between the trimmed V and J ends, which lost 3 bases and 7 bases, there was a span of 10 bases. There are 13 residues in the CDR3. The CDR3 nucleotides are TGTGCCACCAGCAGCGAGTGGCGCCAGCCCCAGCATTTT. As protein: CATSSEWRQPQHF. Supplemented by reference TRBV15 and TRBJ1-5, the full variable domain reads DAMVIQNPRYQVTQFGKPVTLSCSQTLNHNVMYWYQQKSSQAPKLLFHYYDKDFNNEADTPDNFQSRRPNTSFCFLDIRSPGLGDTAMYLCATSSEWRQPQHFGDGTRLSIL.

The chain couples TRBV12-3 or TRBV12-4 to TRBJ1-5; D remains unclear. The CDR3 has 14 residues. V was shortened by 2 bases and J by 9 bases, with 14 bases between the two germline ends. CDR3 loop: CASSLRTAARPQHF. DNA for the CDR3: TGTGCCAGCAGTTTACGTACGGCCGCAAGGCCCCAGCATTTT.

The chain links TRBV27 to TRBJ2-1; 9 bases align to TRBD2. This CDR3 contains 15 residues. Germline V gene sequence: CDR1 MNHEY, CDR2 SMNVEV (reference sequence). J was trimmed by 9 bases and V by 6 bases; bases with no gene match: 12. The CDR3 loop reads CASSHTSGYRIEQFF. The DNA for the CDR3 is TGTGCCAGCAGCCATACTAGCGGGTACCGTATTGAGCAGTTCTTC.

This clonotype was recorded at least ten times. The chain joins TRBV27 to TRBJ1-5, with TRBD1 as a possible D gene (5 bases). V was pared by 2 bases and J by 0 bases, with 11 bases between. Germline V gene data show CDR1 as MNHEY and CDR2 as SMNVEV (reference sequence). The CDR3 has 16 residues. CDR3 in DNA: TGTGCCAGCAGTTTACAGGGAATCAATAGCAATCAGCCCCAGCATTTT. Translating gives CASSLQGINSNQPQHF.

This chain connects TRBV29-1 to TRBJ1-5, with 9 bases aligning to TRBD1. Germline-derived CDR1 and CDR2 are SQVTM and ANQGSEA. The V and J ends lost 7 bases and 9 bases, in that order; junction bases with no gene match: 4. The CDR3 is 11 amino acids. CDR3: CSGQGEGPQHF. The CDR3 DNA follows: TGCAGCGGACAGGGGGAAGGGCCCCAGCATTTT.

Regarding this clonotype: This clone may be a read error of a much larger clone one base away. V usage is TRBV12-3 or TRBV12-4 and J usage is TRBJ2-5; D possibly corresponds to TRBD2 (6 bases). The CDR3 covers 14 residues. CDR3 nucleotide sequence: TGTGTCAGCAGTTACGTGGGGGGACAAGAGACCCAGTACTTC. Translated: CVSSYVGGQETQYF.

The rearrangement joins TRBV7-1 to TRBJ2-1; D gene ambiguous. TRBV7-1 is designated an ORF whose function remains uncertain. V dropped 2 bases and J dropped 7 bases, with 18 bases sitting between them. The CDR3 totals 16 residues. The CDR3 bases are TGTGCCAGCAGCTCAAAGTACTTGTTCCGAAGGAATGAGCAGTTCTTC. Translating it yields CASSSKYLFRRNEQFF.

The V call is TRBV19, the J call TRBJ1-5; TRBD1 agrees at 8 bases. The CDR3 runs 17 residues. The germline gives CDR1 LNHDA, CDR2 SQIVND (reference sequence). The trim removed 0 bases at V and 2 bases at J, leaving 6 bases unmatched. CDR3 protein: CASSIEAGGRGNQPQHF. CDR3 nucleotide sequence: TGTGCCAGTAGTATAGAGGCAGGGGGCAGGGGCAATCAGCCCCAGCATTTT.

The sample holds many counts of this clonotype. The genes are TRBV7-2 and TRBJ2-1; 9 bases match TRBD1. CDR1 is SGHTA, CDR2 FQGNSA, per germline. This CDR3 region has 15 residues. V gave up 3 bases and J gave up 7 bases; unmatched junction bases: 7. The CDR3, as DNA: TGTGCCAGCAGCTTTCGGGACAGGGTCGGGAATGAGCAGTTCTTC. The encoded protein is CASSFRDRVGNEQFF. Together with reference TRBV7-2 and TRBJ2-1, the CDR3 gives the full variable domain: GAGVSQSPSNKVTEKGKDVELRCDPISGHTALYWYRQSLGQGLEFLIYFQGNSAPDKSGLPSDRFSAERTGGSVSTLTIQRTQQEDSAVYLCASSFRDRVGNEQFFGPGTRLTVL.

The table lists this clonotype with a few counts. The genes are TRBV18 and TRBJ2-1, with D unclear. Looked up from germline, CDR1 is KGHSH and CDR2 is LQKENI. This CDR3 comprises 15 residues. V lost 1 base and J lost 8, with 15 bases in between. In nucleotides, the CDR3 is TGTGCCAGCTCACCACATTCTCCTGGGGTCCATGAGCAGTTCTTC. This translates into CASSPHSPGVHEQFF.

In this sample, this clonotype turned up a few times. The chain couples TRBV3-1 to TRBJ1-2; D remains unclear. Germline loops: CDR1 LGHDT, CDR2 YNNKEL (reference sequence). The ends were cut back, 0 bases at V and 2 bases at J, with 13 bases in the middle. The CDR3 contains 16 residues. CDR3 amino acids: CASSQDFTQTNYGYTF. The CDR3 bases are TGTGCCAGCAGCCAAGATTTTACCCAAACCAACTATGGCTACACCTTC.

This clonotype was seen a few times. CDR3 region: CASSLKRERYNEQFF. Here the CDR3 DNA reads TGTGCCAGCAGCTTGAAGCGGGAGAGATACAATGAGCAGTTCTTC. The V and J genes are TRBV5-4 and TRBJ2-1; TRBD2 matches 8 bases. The germline gives CDR1 SGHNT, CDR2 YYREEE (reference sequence). The trim removed 1 base at V and 4 bases at J, leaving 4 bases unmatched. CDR3 length equals 15 residues.

The chain is built from TRBV20-1 and TRBJ2-7, with D perhaps matching TRBD2 (5 bases). Trimming left V 0 bases short and J 5 bases short, with 17 bases between. Germline CDR1 reads DFQATT; CDR2 reads SNEGSKA (reference sequence). The CDR3 totals 15 residues. The CDR3 sequence: CSARDLERSRDEQYF. Written as DNA, the CDR3 is TGCAGTGCTAGAGATCTGGAGCGGTCTAGGGACGAGCAGTACTTC.

This clonotype was recorded many times. The CDR3 region is CASSFSGLGDQPQHF. CDR3 DNA: TGTGCCAGCAGTTTTTCCGGGCTAGGAGATCAGCCCCAGCATTTT. The rearrangement links TRBV12-3 or TRBV12-4 to TRBJ1-5, with D unresolved. V lost 3 bases, J lost 5 bases, and 14 bases lay in between. The CDR3 loop spans 15 amino acids.